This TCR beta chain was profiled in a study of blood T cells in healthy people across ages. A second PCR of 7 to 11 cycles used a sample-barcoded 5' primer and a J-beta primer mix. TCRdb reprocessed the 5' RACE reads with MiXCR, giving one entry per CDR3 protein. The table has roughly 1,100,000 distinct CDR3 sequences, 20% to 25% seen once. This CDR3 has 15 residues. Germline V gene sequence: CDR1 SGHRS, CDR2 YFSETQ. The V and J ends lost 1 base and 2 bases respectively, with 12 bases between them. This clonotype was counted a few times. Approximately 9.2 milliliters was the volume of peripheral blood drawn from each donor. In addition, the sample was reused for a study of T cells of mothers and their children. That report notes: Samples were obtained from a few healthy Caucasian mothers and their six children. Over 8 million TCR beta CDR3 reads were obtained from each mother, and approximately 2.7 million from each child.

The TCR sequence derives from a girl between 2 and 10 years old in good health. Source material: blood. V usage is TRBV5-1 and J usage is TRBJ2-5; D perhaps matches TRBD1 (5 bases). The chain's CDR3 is CASSLRQGKQETQYF. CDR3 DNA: TGCGCCAGCAGCTTGAGGCAGGGCAAACAAGAGACCCAGTACTTC.